Following are 31 T cell receptor beta chains from one sample sequenced in a study of blood T cell repertoires in COVID-19. TCRdb's copy holds only in-frame clones and misses some; the assay was immunoSEQ multiplex PCR. This table has around 190,000 clones, around 79% appearing once. Sequencing input: peripheral blood. The receptors come from a middle-aged woman with COVID-19, enrolled during active disease.

The chain recombines TRBV7-7 with TRBJ2-5, with 13 bases fitting TRBD2. V was pared by 5 bases and J by 9 bases, with 9 bases of the junction left unmatched. Germline CDR1 reads SSHAT; CDR2 reads FNYEAQ (reference sequence). The CDR3 runs 15 residues. This CDR3 is CASSMGLAGNVAQYF. The DNA of the CDR3 is TGTGCCAGCAGCATGGGACTAGCGGGGAATGTGGCCCAGTACTTC.

This clone came up a few times. V and J are TRBV7-3 and TRBJ2-1; D gene ambiguous. The CDR3 covers 14 residues. Trimming shortened V by 0 bases and J by 2 bases, and 5 bases separated the two germline ends. Per the germline V gene, CDR1 is SGHTA and CDR2 is FQGTGA. The DNA for the CDR3 is TGTGCCAGCAGCTTAACGGCAGCCTACAATGAGCAGTTCTTC. Translated: CASSLTAAYNEQFF.

The chain employs TRBV5-1 and TRBJ2-3; 10 nucleotides agree with TRBD2. The CDR3 is 15 amino acids. Trimming removed 2 bases from V and 2 bases from J; junction bases left unmatched: 2. The germline gives CDR1 SGHRS, CDR2 YFSETQ. This chain's CDR3 is CASSFGLADTDTQYF. CDR3 coding DNA: TGCGCCAGCAGCTTCGGACTAGCGGACACAGATACGCAGTATTTT.

The chain combines TRBV11-2 with TRBJ1-1; no clear D. Germline V gene lookup returns CDR1 SGHAT and CDR2 FQNNGV. V lost 4 bases, J lost 7 bases, and 7 bases lay in between. CDR3 length: 11 residues. CDR3 amino acids: CASSSLLEAFF. Here the CDR3 DNA reads TGTGCCAGCAGCTCGCTACTTGAAGCTTTCTTT.

This rearrangement joins TRBV11-2 to TRBJ2-7, with a weak D call TRBD1 (5 bases). Germline CDR1 reads SGHAT; CDR2 reads FQNNGV. Trimming cost V 0 bases and J 4 bases, with 19 bases left between them. This CDR3 region has 17 residues. CDR3 loop: CASSLDRTQGSKYEQYF. As DNA, the CDR3 is TGTGCCAGCAGCTTAGATCGAACGCAGGGAAGTAAGTACGAGCAGTACTTC. The complete variable domain, with remaining parts taken from reference TRBV11-2 and TRBJ2-7, reads EAGVAQSPRYKIIEKRQSVAFWCNPISGHATLYWYQQILGQGPKLLIQFQNNGVVDDSQLPKDRFSAERLKGVDSTLKIQPAKLEDSAVYLCASSLDRTQGSKYEQYFGPGTRLTVT.

The chain is built from TRBV6-1 and TRBJ1-1; 8 positions match TRBD1. The junction had 5 bases not matched to a gene; V was cut back by 3 bases and J by 5 bases. Germline V gene lookup returns CDR1 MNHNS and CDR2 SASEGT. CDR3 size: 14 residues. The chain's CDR3 is CASSDYRDRTEAFF. In DNA, the CDR3 is TGTGCCAGCAGTGATTACCGGGACAGGACTGAAGCTTTCTTT.

This chain links TRBV2 with TRBJ1-1, with D possibly being TRBD1 (5 bases). The V end lost 9 bases, the J end lost 1 base, and 9 bases lay between the germline ends. The CDR3 spans 12 residues. Germline assignment: CDR1 SNHLY and CDR2 FYNNEI. CDR3 residues: CARGGGNTEAFF. In DNA, the CDR3 is TGTGCCAGGGGCGGGGGGAACACTGAAGCTTTCTTT.

This clone was detected a few times. Other DNA sequences from this sample encode an identical CDR3 as well. The chain combines TRBV2 with TRBJ2-2; no reliable D call. Germline V gene lookup returns CDR1 SNHLY and CDR2 FYNNEI. The CDR3 has 14 residues. The germline V and J ends were trimmed by 2 bases and 1 base, with 5 bases remaining between them. CDR3 region: CASSESGNTGELFF. CDR3 DNA sequence: TGTGCCAGCAGTGAATCAGGGAACACCGGGGAGCTGTTTTTT.

The chain links TRBV27 to TRBJ1-1; 12 bases are a match to TRBD1. Germline V gene sequence: CDR1 MNHEY, CDR2 SMNVEV (reference sequence). The CDR3 runs 16 residues. V was pared by 6 bases and J by 1 base, with 6 bases of the junction left unmatched. The CDR3: CASSPGQGAANTEAFF. The CDR3 bases are TGTGCCAGCAGCCCGGGACAGGGGGCCGCGAACACTGAAGCTTTCTTT.

The chain recombines TRBV11-3 with TRBJ2-1; the D gene is possibly TRBD1 (5 bases). The CDR3 sequence is 13 residues long. Germline V lookup: CDR1 SGHNT, CDR2 YENEEA. Trimming stripped 5 bases from V and 8 bases from J, with 13 bases between. The CDR3 here is CASSPQGYDEQFF. Here the CDR3 DNA reads TGTGCCAGCAGCCCCCAGGGTTATGATGAGCAGTTCTTC. Filled out from reference TRBV11-3 and TRBJ2-1, the complete variable domain reads EAGVVQSPRYKIIEKKQPVAFWCNPISGHNTLYWYLQNLGQGPELLIRYENEEAVDDSQLPKDRFSAERLKGVDSTLKIQPAELGDSAVYLCASSPQGYDEQFFGPGTRLTVL.

V gene TRBV6-5 combines with J gene TRBJ1-6, with 11 bases matching TRBD1. V was clipped by 7 bases and J by 10 bases; unmatched bases: 6. Germline CDR1 MNHEY, CDR2 SVGAGI. This CDR3 has 14 amino acids. The CDR3 nucleotides are TGTGCCAGCACCGGACAGGGGGCTAGGTCACCCCTCCACTTT. It encodes CASTGQGARSPLHF.

The V and J genes are TRBV5-1 and TRBJ1-3; D unresolved. Germline lookup yields CDR1 SGHRS and CDR2 YFSETQ. Trimming took off 4 bases at V and 0 bases at J, with 23 bases between the two ends. This CDR3 spans 19 amino acids. CDR3 region: CASSPRWEGIALSGNTIYF. Written as DNA, the CDR3 is TGCGCCAGCAGCCCCCGGTGGGAGGGTATAGCTCTCTCTGGAAACACCATATATTTT.

This clone was detected once. The V and J genes are TRBV5-4 and TRBJ2-1, with TRBD2 matching over 8 bases. The CDR3 has 14 residues. Germline V lookup: CDR1 SGHNT, CDR2 YYREEE (reference sequence). J was trimmed by 7 bases and V by 9 bases; bases with no gene match: 12. CDR3 amino acids: CATHKAGVRNEQFF. Written as DNA, the CDR3 is TGTGCCACCCACAAAGCGGGAGTAAGGAATGAGCAGTTCTTC.

The rearrangement links TRBV19 to TRBJ2-6; a weak D match, TRBD1 (5 bases). With 3 bases removed from V and 1 base from J, the gap between germline ends came to 19 bases. This CDR3 is built from 19 residues. Germline V gene data show CDR1 as LNHDA and CDR2 as SQIVND (reference sequence). CDR3 sequence (DNA): TGTGCCAGTAGTATGAACAGGCAACACACCAAATCTGGGGCCAACGTCCTGACTTTC. Translating it yields CASSMNRQHTKSGANVLTF.

The chain recombines TRBV11-3 with TRBJ2-1, with 10 bases fitting TRBD2. Trimming removed 3 bases from V and 4 bases from J; junction bases left unmatched: 3. Germline assignment: CDR1 SGHNT and CDR2 YENEEA. The CDR3 consists of 15 residues. The CDR3 DNA sequence: TGTGCCAGCAGCTTGATAGCGGGGGGTTACAATGAGCAGTTCTTC. Amino acid sequence: CASSLIAGGYNEQFF. Based on the CDR3 plus reference TRBV11-3 and TRBJ2-1, the full variable domain is EAGVVQSPRYKIIEKKQPVAFWCNPISGHNTLYWYLQNLGQGPELLIRYENEEAVDDSQLPKDRFSAERLKGVDSTLKIQPAELGDSAVYLCASSLIAGGYNEQFFGPGTRLTVL.

CDR3 sequence (DNA): TGCGCCAGCAGCCAAGAGGGCAGCCTTCCCTCCTACGAGCAGTACTTC. Translation gives CASSQEGSLPSYEQYF. The V call is TRBV4-1, the J call TRBJ2-7; no reliable D call. Germline CDR1 is MGHRA and CDR2 is YSYEKL. The CDR3 consists of 16 residues. Trimming left V 0 bases short and J 0 bases short, with 12 bases between.

Comments on this clone: Other DNA variants within this sample encode the same CDR3. The chain has TRBV5-4 and TRBJ2-3; 9 bases are a match to TRBD2. The length of the CDR3 is 15 residues. Germline V gene data show CDR1 as SGHNT and CDR2 as YYREEE (reference sequence). V gave up 2 bases and J gave up 1 base; unmatched junction bases: 2. The CDR3 loop reads CASSLRTSGTDTQYF. CDR3 DNA sequence: TGTGCCAGCAGCTTACGGACTAGCGGCACAGATACGCAGTATTTT.

The rearrangement links TRBV2 to TRBJ2-1; TRBD2 matches 9 bases. Germline V gives CDR1 SNHLY, CDR2 FYNNEI. The CDR3 has 15 amino acids. V trimming: 7 bases; J trimming: 0 bases; junction bases outside the gene matches: 4. CDR3 sequence: CASTLSGSSYNEQFF. The CDR3, as DNA: TGTGCCAGCACCCTTAGCGGGAGCTCCTACAATGAGCAGTTCTTC.

This clone was recorded only once. This sequence joins TRBV5-5 and TRBJ2-7; possibly TRBD1 for D (8 bases). V was pared by 6 bases and J by 2 bases, with 18 bases between. The CDR3 spans 15 residues. Germline V gene data show CDR1 as SGHKS and CDR2 as YYEKEE (reference sequence). In DNA, the CDR3 is TGTGCCAGCACCTGGTTACAGGGGGGGACCTACGAGCAGTACTTC. The encoded protein is CASTWLQGGTYEQYF.

The chain uses TRBV4-2 and TRBJ2-3, with 11 bases matching TRBD2. V lost 0 bases to trimming and J lost 10 bases; unmatched junction nucleotides: 6. This CDR3 is 15 amino acids long. Per germline, CDR1 LGHNA and CDR2 YNFKEQ. The CDR3 coding sequence is TGTGCCAGCAGCCAAGACCTAGCGGGGGGTCAGGCGCAGTATTTT. Its translation is CASSQDLAGGQAQYF.

This clone occurred a few times. V usage is TRBV30 and J usage is TRBJ1-2; 9 bases are shared with TRBD1. The CDR3 spans 13 residues. The V and J ends lost 4 bases and 7 bases, in that order; junction bases with no gene match: 7. Germline V gene data show CDR1 as GTSNPN and CDR2 as SVGIG (reference sequence). The CDR3 spells CAWTSRTGVGYTF. The DNA for the CDR3 is TGTGCCTGGACGTCGCGGACAGGGGTTGGCTACACCTTC.

The chain employs TRBV28 and TRBJ1-6; D uncertain. Trimming took 4 bases from V and 9 from J, leaving 7 bases between them. Germline V lookup: CDR1 MDHEN, CDR2 SYDVKM. The CDR3 is 12 amino acids. DNA for the CDR3: TGTGCCAGCAGTTCTCACTCTTCACCCCTCCACTTT. Amino acids: CASSSHSSPLHF.

Here the CDR3 reads CASSQRAGGSGELFF. The CDR3 nucleotides read TGTGCCAGCAGCCAACGAGCGGGAGGATCCGGGGAGCTGTTTTTT. The chain has TRBV14 and TRBJ2-2; TRBD2 agrees at 9 bases. V was pared by 2 bases and J by 6 bases, with 4 bases of the junction left unmatched. The CDR3 loop spans 15 amino acids. In germline, CDR1 is SGHDN, CDR2 FVKESK. The full variable domain, in which reference TRBV14 and TRBJ2-2 provide the parts outside the CDR3, is EAGVTQFPSHSVIEKGQTVTLRCDPISGHDNLYWYRRVMGKEIKFLLHFVKESKQDESGMPNNRFLAERTGGTYSTLKVQPAELEDSGVYFCASSQRAGGSGELFFGEGSRLTVL.

The sample holds a few counts of this clone. This chain connects TRBV7-8 to TRBJ2-1, with 7 bases fitting TRBD2. The germline V gene has CDR1 SGHVS and CDR2 FQNEAQ. V was clipped by 7 bases and J by 6 bases; unmatched bases: 12. The CDR3 is made up of 15 amino acids. Here the CDR3 reads CASTLAREVSNEQFF. The CDR3 coding sequence is TGTGCCAGCACCCTCGCACGGGAGGTCTCCAATGAGCAGTTCTTC. Using reference TRBV7-8 and TRBJ2-1 for the parts outside the CDR3, the full variable domain is GAGVSQSPRYKVAKRGQDVALRCDPISGHVSLFWYQQALGQGPEFLTYFQNEAQLDKSGLPSDRFFAERPEGSVSTLKIQRTQQEDSAVYLCASTLAREVSNEQFFGPGTRLTVL.

In this sample, this clone turned up a few times. The chain joins TRBV11-3 to TRBJ1-1, with 7 nucleotides matching TRBD1. Germline CDR1 SGHNT, CDR2 YENEEA. V shed 4 bases, J shed 11 bases, and the junction held 10 bases outside the gene matches. The CDR3 covers 13 residues. The CDR3 nucleotides are TGTGCCAGCAGCTGGGCACTAGGGGGACAGGCTTTCTTT. Its translation: CASSWALGGQAFF.

This clone appeared a few times. The chain links TRBV7-7 to TRBJ1-1; 7 positions match TRBD1. This CDR3 spans 17 amino acids. Germline loops: CDR1 SSHAT, CDR2 FNYEAQ (reference sequence). Trimming cost V 4 bases and J 1 base; bases outside gene matches: 12. CDR3 amino acids: CASSSQSPRGRNTEAFF. DNA of the CDR3: TGTGCCAGCAGCTCCCAGTCGCCCAGGGGGAGGAACACTGAAGCTTTCTTT.

The chain joins TRBV5-1 to TRBJ2-2; 8 bases match TRBD1. CDR1 and CDR2 from the germline V gene are SGHRS and YFSETQ. The CDR3 totals 14 residues. Trimming at V came to 4 bases and at J to 6 bases, leaving 5 bases not matched to a gene. For the CDR3, the DNA is TGCGCCAGCAGCGCGGACAGGGCTCCCGGGGAGCTGTTTTTT. Protein product: CASSADRAPGELFF.

This clone was counted a single time. The rearrangement joins TRBV5-1 to TRBJ2-5, with D possibly being TRBD2 (5 bases). This CDR3 is built from 13 residues. Trimming took off 5 bases at V and 1 base at J, with 9 bases between the two ends. Germline CDR1 SGHRS, CDR2 YFSETQ. The CDR3, as DNA: TGCGCCAGCAGTAGAGCGGCCCAAGAGACCCAGTACTTC. This encodes CASSRAAQETQYF.

This clone has a count of ten or more. The rearrangement links TRBV7-2 to TRBJ1-6, with 9 bases matching TRBD1. With 1 base clipped from V and 7 bases from J, the junction kept 8 bases outside the gene matches. Germline V gene sequence: CDR1 SGHTA, CDR2 FQGNSA. The CDR3 length is 17 residues. CDR3 region: CASSLGVGQGWNSPLHF. DNA of the CDR3: TGTGCCAGCAGCTTAGGGGTAGGACAGGGGTGGAATTCACCCCTCCACTTT.

The genes are TRBV11-3 and TRBJ2-3, with 14 bases lining up with TRBD2. The J segment lost 5 bases and the V segment lost 1 base, leaving 2 bases of the junction unmatched. Per the germline V gene, CDR1 is SGHNT and CDR2 is YENEEA. The CDR3 has 16 residues. The CDR3 nucleotides are TGTGCCAGCAGCTTAGGGACTAGCGGGGGGAGAGATACGCAGTATTTT. Its translation: CASSLGTSGGRDTQYF. Variable domain in full (rest from reference TRBV11-3 and TRBJ2-3): EAGVVQSPRYKIIEKKQPVAFWCNPISGHNTLYWYLQNLGQGPELLIRYENEEAVDDSQLPKDRFSAERLKGVDSTLKIQPAELGDSAVYLCASSLGTSGGRDTQYFGPGTRLTVL.

V gene TRBV5-4 combines with J gene TRBJ1-1, with 8 bases identical to TRBD1. The CDR3 loop spans 15 amino acids. Germline lookup yields CDR1 SGHNT and CDR2 YYREEE (reference sequence). V shed 0 bases, J shed 7 bases, and the junction held 8 bases outside the gene matches. The CDR3 protein is CASSLDGRQGFEAFF. CDR3 nucleotides: TGTGCCAGCAGCTTGGATGGTCGACAGGGGTTTGAAGCTTTCTTT.